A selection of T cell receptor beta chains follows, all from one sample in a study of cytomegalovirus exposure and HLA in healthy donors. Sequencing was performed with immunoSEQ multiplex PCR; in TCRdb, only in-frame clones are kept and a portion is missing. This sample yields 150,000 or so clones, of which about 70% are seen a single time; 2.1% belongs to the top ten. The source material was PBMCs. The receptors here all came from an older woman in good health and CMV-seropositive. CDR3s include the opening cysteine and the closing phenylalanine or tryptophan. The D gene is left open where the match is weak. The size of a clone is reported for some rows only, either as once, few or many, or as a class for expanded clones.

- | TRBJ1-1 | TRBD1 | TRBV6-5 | CASRLNRGQNTEAFF | TGTGCCAGCAGGCTGAACAGGGGTCAGAACACTGAAGCTTTCTTT
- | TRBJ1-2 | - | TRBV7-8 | CASSLANSSPYGYTF | TGTGCCAGCAGCTTAGCCAACAGTTCCCCCTATGGCTACACCTTC
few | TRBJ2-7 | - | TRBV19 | CASRVRGFAYEQYF | TGTGCCAGTCGGGTGCGGGGCTTCGCCTACGAGCAGTACTTC
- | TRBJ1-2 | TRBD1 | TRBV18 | CASSPGRDSLNGYTF | TGTGCCAGCTCACCTGGACGGGACAGCCTCAATGGCTACACCTTT
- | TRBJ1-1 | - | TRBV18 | CASFPELAQSNTEAFF | TGTGCCAGCTTCCCCGAATTGGCACAGTCTAACACTGAAGCTTTCTTT
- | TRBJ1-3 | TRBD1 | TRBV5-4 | CASSLAAGGSGNTIYF | TGTGCCAGCAGCTTGGCTGCAGGGGGCTCTGGAAACACCATATATTTT
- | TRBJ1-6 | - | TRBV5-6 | CASSPQTLNSPLHF | TGTGCCAGCAGCCCACAGACCCTGAATTCACCCCTCCACTTT
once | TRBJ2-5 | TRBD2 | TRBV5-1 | CASSYGLAEETQYF | TGCGCCAGCAGCTATGGACTAGCAGAAGAGACCCAGTACTTC
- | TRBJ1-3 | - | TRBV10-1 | CASSPKPAGNTIYF | TGCGCCAGCAGTCCGAAACCGGCTGGAAACACCATATATTTT
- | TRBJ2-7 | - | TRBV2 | CASRTQGNVYEQYF | TGTGCCAGCAGGACCCAGGGGAATGTGTACGAGCAGTACTTC
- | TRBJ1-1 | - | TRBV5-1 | CASSRTVNTEAFF | TGCGCCAGCAGCCGGACAGTGAACACTGAAGCTTTCTTT
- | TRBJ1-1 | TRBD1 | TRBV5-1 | CASSQGQENTEAFF | TGCGCCAGCAGCCAGGGACAGGAGAACACTGAAGCTTTCTTT
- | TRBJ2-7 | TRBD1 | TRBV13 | CASSTGTGGFRSYEQYF | TGTGCCAGCAGCACCGGGACAGGGGGCTTTAGAAGCTACGAGCAGTACTTC
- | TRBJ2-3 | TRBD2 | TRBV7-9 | CASRRGLAGEDTQYF | TGTGCCAGCAGAAGGGGACTAGCGGGAGAGGATACGCAGTATTTT